This T cell receptor (beta chain) was identified in a study of blood T cell repertoires in COVID-19. CDR1 is LNHNV and CDR2 is YYDKDF in the germline V gene (reference sequence). Trimming removed 3 bases from V and 4 bases from J, with 7 bases in between. There are 13 residues in the CDR3. Only in-frame clones appear in the TCRdb table, and some are missing; sequencing was by immunoSEQ multiplex PCR. The sample consists of roughly 66,000 clones, more than 85% of them appearing once. This clone was counted once. The chain recombines TRBV15 with TRBJ1-5, with D hard to call. The receptor was isolated from a human donor with active COVID-19. The donor label of this sample is uncertain. What was sequenced was peripheral blood. The CDR3 DNA follows: TGTGCCACCAGCAGTGGGCGAAATCAGCCCCAGCATTTT. Its translation is CATSSGRNQPQHF.